The text below deals with one TCR beta chain. Its antigen is not identified. Profiling relied on immunoSEQ multiplex PCR, and the TCRdb table lists in-frame clones only, not all of them. The repertoire holds over 850,000 clones, with 70% to 80% as singletons. The germline V gene encodes CDR1 GTSNPN and CDR2 SVGIG (reference sequence). This CDR3 is built from 15 residues. This sample is drawn from a study of shared clonotypes between healthy human individuals. Turning to the study itself: Each donor's CD8 memory used one plate, CD8 naive two, each CD4 subset three.

Notes on the study in general: Specimens sampled were limited to blood, with tissue repertoires likely differing.

Recent vaccinations or acute infections were absent in the healthy HIV-negative adult donors. Partitioning of CD4+ cells yielded a CD45RA+ naive subset and a CD45RA-negative memory subset. This chain uses TRBV30 with TRBJ2-5; 8 bases align to TRBD2. The J call may be faulty, since TRBJ2-7 better matches the DNA end. The sequencing input was memory CD4+ T cells from PBMCs. Regarding subset: CD45RA-negative fraction. This TCR came from a man between 18 and 29 years old in good health. Some clones in this sample may be carry-over from other donors' samples. The CDR3 DNA follows: TGTGCCTGGAGTGGCACTAGCGGCAGCTCCTACGAGCAGTACTTC. Its translation: CAWSGTSGSSYEQYF.